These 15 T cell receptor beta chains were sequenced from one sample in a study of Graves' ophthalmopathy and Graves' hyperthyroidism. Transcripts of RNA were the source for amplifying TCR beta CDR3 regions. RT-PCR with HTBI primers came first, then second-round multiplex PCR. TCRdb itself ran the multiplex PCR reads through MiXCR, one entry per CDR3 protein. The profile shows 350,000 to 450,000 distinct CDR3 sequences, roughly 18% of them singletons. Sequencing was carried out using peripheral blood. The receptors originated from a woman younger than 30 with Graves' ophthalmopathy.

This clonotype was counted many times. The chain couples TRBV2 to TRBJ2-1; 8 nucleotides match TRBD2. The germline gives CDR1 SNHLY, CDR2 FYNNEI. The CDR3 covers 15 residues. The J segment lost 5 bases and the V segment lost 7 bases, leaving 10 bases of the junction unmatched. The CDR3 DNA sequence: TGTGCCAGCAAACTGGCCGGGGGGGCGAACAATGAGCAGTTCTTC. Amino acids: CASKLAGGANNEQFF.

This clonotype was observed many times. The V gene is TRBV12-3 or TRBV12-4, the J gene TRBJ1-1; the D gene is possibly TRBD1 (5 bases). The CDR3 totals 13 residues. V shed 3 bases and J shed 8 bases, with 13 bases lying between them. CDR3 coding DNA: TGTGCCAGCAGTTTGGGGCCCCGAGCCGAAGCTTTCTTT. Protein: CASSLGPRAEAFF.

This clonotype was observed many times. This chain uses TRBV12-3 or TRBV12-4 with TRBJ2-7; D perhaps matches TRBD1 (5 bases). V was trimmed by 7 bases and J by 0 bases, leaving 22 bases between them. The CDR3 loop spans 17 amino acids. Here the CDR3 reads CASTKHGQTPLSYEQYF. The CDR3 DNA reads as TGTGCCAGCACCAAACATGGACAAACGCCCCTCTCCTACGAGCAGTACTTC.

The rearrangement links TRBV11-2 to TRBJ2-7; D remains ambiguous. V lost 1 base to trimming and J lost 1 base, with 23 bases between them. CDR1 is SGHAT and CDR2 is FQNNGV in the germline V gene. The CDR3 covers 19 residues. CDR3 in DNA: TGTGCCAGCAGCTTAGTAGGCCGGCCCGGGCCAGGATATTCCTACGAGCAGTACTTC. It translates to CASSLVGRPGPGYSYEQYF.

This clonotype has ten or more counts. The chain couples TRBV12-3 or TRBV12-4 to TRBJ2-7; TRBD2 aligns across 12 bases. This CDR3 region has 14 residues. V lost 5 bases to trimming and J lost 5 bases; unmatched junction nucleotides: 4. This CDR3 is CASSKLAGGNEQYF. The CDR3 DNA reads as TGTGCCAGCAGTAAACTAGCGGGGGGCAACGAGCAGTACTTC.

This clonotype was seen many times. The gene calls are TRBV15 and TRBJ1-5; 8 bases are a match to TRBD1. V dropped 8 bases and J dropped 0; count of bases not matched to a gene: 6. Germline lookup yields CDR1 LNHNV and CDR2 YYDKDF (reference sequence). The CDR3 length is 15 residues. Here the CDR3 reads CATQQDRASNQPQHF. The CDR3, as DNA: TGTGCCACCCAGCAGGACAGGGCTAGCAATCAGCCCCAGCATTTT.

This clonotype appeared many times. The CDR3, as DNA: TGTGCCAGCAGTCCATCTGGGTCTTGGGACGAGCAGTACTTC. Amino acids: CASSPSGSWDEQYF. The chain recombines TRBV6-5 with TRBJ2-7; the D is unclear. Deletions cut 5 bases from V and 5 bases from J, with 16 bases between. The germline CDR1 and CDR2 sequences are MNHEY and SVGAGI. This CDR3 is built from 14 residues.

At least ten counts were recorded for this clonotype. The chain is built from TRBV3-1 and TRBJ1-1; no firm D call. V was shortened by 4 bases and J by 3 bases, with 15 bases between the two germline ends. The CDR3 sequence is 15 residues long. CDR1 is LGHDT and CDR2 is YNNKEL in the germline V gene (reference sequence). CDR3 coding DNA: TGTGCCAGCAGCCGCCAAGGAGGTTCCTACACTGAAGCTTTCTTT. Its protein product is CASSRQGGSYTEAFF.

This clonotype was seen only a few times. CDR3 region: CASSPTDSPYQPQHF. In DNA, the CDR3 is TGTGCCAGCTCACCTACGGACAGCCCTTATCAGCCCCAGCATTTT. The chain couples TRBV18 to TRBJ1-5; possible D gene TRBD1, 6 bases. CDR1 and CDR2 (germline): KGHSH, LQKENI. V lost 3 bases and J lost 5, with 14 bases in between. The CDR3 loop spans 15 amino acids.

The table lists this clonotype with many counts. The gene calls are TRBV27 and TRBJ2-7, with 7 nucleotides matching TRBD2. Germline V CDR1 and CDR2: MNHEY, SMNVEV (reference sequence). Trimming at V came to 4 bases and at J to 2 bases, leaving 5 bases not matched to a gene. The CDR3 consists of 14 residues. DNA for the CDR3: TGTGCCAGCAGTTGGGCTAGCGGTACCTACGAGCAGTACTTC. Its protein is CASSWASGTYEQYF.

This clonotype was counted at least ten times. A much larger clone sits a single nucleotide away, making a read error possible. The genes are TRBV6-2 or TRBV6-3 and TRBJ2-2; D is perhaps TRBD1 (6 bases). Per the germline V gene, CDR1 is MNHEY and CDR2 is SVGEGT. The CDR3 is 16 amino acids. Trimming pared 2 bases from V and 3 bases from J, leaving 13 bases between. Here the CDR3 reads CASSYDRTVYTGELFF. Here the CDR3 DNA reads TGTGCCAGCAGTTACGACAGGACAGTATACACCGGGGAGCTGTTTTTT.

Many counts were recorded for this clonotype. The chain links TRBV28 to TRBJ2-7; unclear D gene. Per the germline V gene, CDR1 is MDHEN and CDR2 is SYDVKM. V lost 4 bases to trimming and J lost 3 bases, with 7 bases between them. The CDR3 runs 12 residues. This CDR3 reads CASSSGFYEQYF. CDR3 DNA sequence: TGTGCCAGCAGTTCCGGGTTCTACGAGCAGTACTTC.

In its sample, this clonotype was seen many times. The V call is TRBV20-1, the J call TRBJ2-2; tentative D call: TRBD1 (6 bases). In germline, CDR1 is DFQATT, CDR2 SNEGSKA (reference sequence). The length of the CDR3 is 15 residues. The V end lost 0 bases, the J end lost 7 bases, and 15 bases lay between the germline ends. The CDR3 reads CSAREGQRGGGELFF. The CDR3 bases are TGCAGTGCTAGAGAAGGGCAGAGAGGGGGCGGGGAGCTGTTTTTT.

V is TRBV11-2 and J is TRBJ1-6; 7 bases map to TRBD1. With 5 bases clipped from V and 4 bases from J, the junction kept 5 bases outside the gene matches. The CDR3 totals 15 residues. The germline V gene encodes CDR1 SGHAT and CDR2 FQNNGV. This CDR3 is CASSRTGDYNSPLHF. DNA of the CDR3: TGTGCCAGCAGCAGAACAGGGGATTATAATTCACCCCTCCACTTT.

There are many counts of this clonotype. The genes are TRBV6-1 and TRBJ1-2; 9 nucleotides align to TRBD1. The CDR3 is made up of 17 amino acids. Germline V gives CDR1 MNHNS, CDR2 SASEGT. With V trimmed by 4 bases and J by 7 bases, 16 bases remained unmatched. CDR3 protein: CASSGGRVGQGFAGYTF. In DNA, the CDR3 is TGTGCCAGCAGTGGCGGGAGGGTGGGACAGGGCTTCGCTGGCTACACCTTC.